The clone carrying this TCR beta chain was detected a few times. The data were obtained in a study of T cell repertoires in cytomegalovirus infection. Study information: From public TCR beta signatures came an indication of both CMV infection and matching HLA type.

The CDR3 runs 14 residues. The V and J ends lost 5 bases and 7 bases respectively, with 14 bases between them. Germline loops: CDR1 SEHNR, CDR2 FQNEAQ (reference sequence). In TCRdb, the reads were re-called with MiXCR into one record per CDR3 protein. The data show over 300,000 distinct CDR3 sequences, with around a tenth seen just once and 4.3% held by the top ten. The sample consisted of PBMCs. This clonotype originated in a human donor in good health (CMV status not recorded). Some clones in this sample may be carry-over from other donors' samples. This chain connects TRBV7-9 to TRBJ1-4; D call uncertain. CDR3 residues: CASSTTGLSEKLFF. The CDR3 nucleotides are TGTGCCAGCAGCACGACCGGGCTCAGTGAAAAACTGTTTTTT.